This T cell receptor beta chain came from a study of T cell repertoires in cytomegalovirus infection. Study overall: CMV infection and matching HLA type were both indicated by public TCR beta signatures. Study-level points and caveats: HLA-C-restricted TCR beta clonotypes specific for CMV led the ex vivo response. Cumulative frequency (of public TCR beta family members) identified carriers of CMV plus the relevant HLA.

About this clonotype itself: Its antigen is currently unknown.

TCRdb called the reads again in MiXCR, with one record for every CDR3 protein. Here the sample spans about 740,000 distinct CDR3 sequences, approximately 40% being singletons. V dropped 3 bases and J dropped 4 bases, with 14 bases sitting between them. The CDR3 extends over 15 amino acids. Germline lookup yields CDR1 KGHDR and CDR2 SFDVKD. The receptor comes from a human donor in good health (CMV status not recorded). Some clones in this sample may be carry-over from other donors' samples. Sequencing was done on a sample of PBMCs. The chain joins TRBV24-1 to TRBJ2-5, with D perhaps matching TRBD1 or TRBD2 (5 bases each). CDR3 sequence reads: CATSDPRGRIETQYF. CDR3 DNA sequence: TGTGCCACCAGTGATCCCCGGGGCAGGATAGAGACCCAGTACTTC.